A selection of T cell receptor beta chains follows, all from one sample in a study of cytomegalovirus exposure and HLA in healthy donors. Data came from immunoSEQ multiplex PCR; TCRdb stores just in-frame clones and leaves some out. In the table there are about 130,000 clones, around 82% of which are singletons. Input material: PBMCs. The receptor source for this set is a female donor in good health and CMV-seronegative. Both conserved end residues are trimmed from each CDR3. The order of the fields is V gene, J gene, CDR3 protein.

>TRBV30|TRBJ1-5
AWSVGTARPPLRSNQPQH
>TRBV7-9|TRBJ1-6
ASRLDSYSPLH
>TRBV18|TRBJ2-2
ASSPPSRATGELF
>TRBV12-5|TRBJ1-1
ASGLPPGRGGEAF
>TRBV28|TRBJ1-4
ASRETGTGYEKLF
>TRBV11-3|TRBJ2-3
ASSPTGGTDTQY
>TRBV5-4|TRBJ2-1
ASSLVGLSYNEQF
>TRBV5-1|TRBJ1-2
ASSFSPTGAYGYT
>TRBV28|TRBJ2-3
ASSRSGRSTDTQY
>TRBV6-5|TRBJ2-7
ASSYSPRGRDEQY
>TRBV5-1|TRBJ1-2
ASSLRQGANYGYT
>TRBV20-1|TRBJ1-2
SASGLHGYT
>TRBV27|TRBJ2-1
ASSPTGGAGSEQF
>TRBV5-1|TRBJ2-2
ASSLGSPRSGELF
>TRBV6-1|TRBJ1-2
ASSVTTGNGYT
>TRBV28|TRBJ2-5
ASSPSSGRATETQY
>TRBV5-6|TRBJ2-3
ASSLDSVTDTQY
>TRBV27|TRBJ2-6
ASSLVFAGANGLT
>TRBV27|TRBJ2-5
ASSSLTSGEETQY
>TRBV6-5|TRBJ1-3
ASRQDRGIGNTIY
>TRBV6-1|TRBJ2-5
ASSVGTAKETQY
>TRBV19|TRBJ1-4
ASADSGREKLF
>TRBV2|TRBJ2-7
ASSEGTDAGAKEQY
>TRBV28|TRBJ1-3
ASRVQAGNTIY
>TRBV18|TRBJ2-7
ASSSLGTGLREQY
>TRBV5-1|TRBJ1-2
ASSPAHPGYGYT
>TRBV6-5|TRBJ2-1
ASKGALNEQF
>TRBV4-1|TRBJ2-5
ASSQEILSGETQY
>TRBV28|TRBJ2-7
ASSTGRRGEQY
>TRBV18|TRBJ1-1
ASSPPRKNTEAF
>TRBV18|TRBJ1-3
ASSPERAGNTIY
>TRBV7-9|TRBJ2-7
ASSSQVDNLYEQY
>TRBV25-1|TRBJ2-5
ASSAPGLETQY
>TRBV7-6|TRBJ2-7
ASSSSPGLASEQY
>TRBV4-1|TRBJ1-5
ASSQVPSSRDSNQPQH
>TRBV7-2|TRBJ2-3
ASSHSGRATDTQY
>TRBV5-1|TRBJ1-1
ASSIKTGSGNTEAF
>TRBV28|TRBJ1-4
ASRGSEKLF
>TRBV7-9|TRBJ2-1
ASSPSGGAEDEQF
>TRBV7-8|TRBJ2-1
ASSAVSGSKPYNEQF
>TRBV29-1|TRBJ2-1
SVSLAGVGEQF
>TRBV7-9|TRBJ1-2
ASSLVLGGNYGYT
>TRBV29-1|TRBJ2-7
SVVSGTSGTRGEQY
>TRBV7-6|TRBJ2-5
ASRRGDNETNRFQETQY
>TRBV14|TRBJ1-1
ASSRNRVITEAF
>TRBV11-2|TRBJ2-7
ASSPSRTRNYEQY
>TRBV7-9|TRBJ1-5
ASSLGGISNQPQH
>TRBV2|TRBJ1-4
ASNRPGDQEGEKLF
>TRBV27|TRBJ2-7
ASSPYRGYEQY
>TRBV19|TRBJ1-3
ASSPRLRQAGNTIY
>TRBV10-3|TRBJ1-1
AIGGQGKMNTEAF
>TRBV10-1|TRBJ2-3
ASSDISGSTDTQY
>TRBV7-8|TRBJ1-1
ASFTRQVMNTEAF
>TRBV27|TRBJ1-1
ASSLQTGRQRMTEAF
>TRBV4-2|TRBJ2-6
ASSKAGLRSGANGLT
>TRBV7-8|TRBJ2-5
ASSQTSGKTQY
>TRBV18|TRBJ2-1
ASSPSRAGTGNEQF